The rows below give T cell receptor beta chains drawn from one sample of a study of blood T cell repertoires in COVID-19. The table came from immunoSEQ multiplex PCR; TCRdb's copy has only in-frame clones and leaves some out. The table has 250,000 to 300,000 clones, over 70% seen once; the top ten hold approximately 1.5%. Sequencing was done on a sample of peripheral blood. Source of these receptors: a woman aged 40 to 50 who had recovered from COVID-19. Each CDR3 is given with its conserved first and last residue. The D gene is left open where the match is weak. A row's size may be missing; if present it is once, few, many or a size class.

v_call,clone_size,cdr3_length,d_call,cdr3_aa
TRBV6-5,-,12,-,CASRKGHTEAFF
TRBV4-1,-,17,TRBD2,CASSQGPSGGGRYTQYF
TRBV19,few,17,-,CASSIRSWTVGVQPQHF
TRBV27,few,14,TRBD1,CASSPLGQVYEQYF
TRBV19,-,17,TRBD1,CASSIGARQGAHTEAFF
TRBV9,-,16,TRBD2,CASSVEGLAGVETQYF
TRBV19,-,15,-,CASTVDRLSYNEQFF
TRBV18,-,14,-,CASSPGGADYGYTF
TRBV19,-,15,TRBD1,CASRDRDRGGDEQFF
TRBV5-4,-,13,TRBD1,CASSLGTAYGYTF
TRBV18,-,14,TRBD1,CASSPQGARTEAFF
TRBV5-1,-,15,-,CASSERTLNASPLHF
TRBV4-3,-,14,-,CASSQERSNQPQHF
TRBV6-5,-,15,-,CASSYSGGRREGYTF
TRBV3-1/TRBV3-2,-,13,-,CASSQEGRYEQYF
TRBV7-6,few,13,-,CASSLDLGETQYF
TRBV11-2,once,14,TRBD1,CASSLTGGLETQYF
TRBV6-2/TRBV6-3,-,14,TRBD1,CASSTRTGDEKLFF
TRBV10-3,-,11,-,CAIRGGYGYTF
TRBV4-3,once,16,-,CASSQDAGWVYNEQFF
TRBV3-1/TRBV3-2,-,12,-,CASSQRNTEAFF
TRBV5-4,-,13,-,CASSPTSTDTQYF
TRBV5-8,-,13,-,CASSLQGWETQYF
TRBV6-1,many,14,-,CASSEARTHYGYTF
TRBV7-2,-,15,TRBD1,CASSFRGQGAQPQHF
TRBV9,-,17,TRBD2,CASSVYAGTSGYNEQFF
TRBV5-1,-,15,-,CASSLDTGGNQPQHF
TRBV6-5,-,14,TRBD1,CASRVTGGGTEAFF
TRBV7-2,-,14,TRBD1,CASSKGQSNTEAFF